A single sample is the source of the 26 T cell receptor beta chains below, sequenced in a study of control samples from healthy donors and cancer patients. The protocol was immunoSEQ multiplex PCR, while the TCRdb copy is restricted to in-frame clones and leaves out a portion. The sample lists about 94,000 clones, 90% occurring once. Sequencing input: blood. Every receptor here comes from a young woman in good health.

The rearrangement uses TRBV7-2 and TRBJ1-6; 7 bases are shared with TRBD1. The CDR3 totals 14 residues. V shed 5 bases, J shed 12 bases, and the junction held 10 bases outside the gene matches. Germline V CDR1 and CDR2: SGHTA, FQGNSA. The CDR3: CASSPDRAEKPLHF. CDR3 DNA sequence: TGTGCCAGCAGCCCTGACAGGGCCGAAAAACCCCTCCACTTT.

The chain has TRBV29-1 and TRBJ2-7, with D hard to call. There are 11 residues in the CDR3. V lost 4 bases and J lost 8, with 12 bases in between. Germline V gene lookup returns CDR1 SQVTM and CDR2 ANQGSEA. CDR3 nucleotide sequence: TGCAGCGTTGGCACCACGGTGAAGCAGTACTTC. It specifies CSVGTTVKQYF.

V is TRBV9 and J is TRBJ2-2; maybe TRBD2 (7 bases). V lost 3 bases to trimming and J lost 7 bases, with 13 bases between them. This CDR3 spans 14 amino acids. Germline assignment: CDR1 SGDLS and CDR2 YYNGEE. CDR3 DNA sequence: TGTGCCAGCAGCGAGCGAGGGGGGGTCGGGGAGCTGTTTTTT. It codes for CASSERGGVGELFF.

The chain carries TRBV19 and TRBJ1-6, with D maybe TRBD1 (5 bases). Germline V gene lookup returns CDR1 LNHDA and CDR2 SQIVND (reference sequence). V was pared by 2 bases and J by 7 bases, with 15 bases between. This CDR3 has 16 residues. The CDR3 coding sequence is TGTGCCAGTAGTATAACTTGGGGACGAGGGAATTCACCCCTCCACTTT. The encoded protein is CASSITWGRGNSPLHF.

This sequence joins TRBV5-1 and TRBJ2-1; TRBD2 agrees at 9 bases. Germline CDR1 is SGHRS and CDR2 is YFSETQ. The junction had 4 bases not matched to a gene; V was cut back by 0 bases and J by 6 bases. This CDR3 spans 15 amino acids. The CDR3 is CASSLVVSGGNEQFF. The CDR3 DNA sequence: TGCGCCAGCAGCTTGGTGGTTAGCGGGGGCAATGAGCAGTTCTTC.

The chain joins TRBV5-6 to TRBJ1-5, with a tentative D call TRBD1 (5 bases). Germline V CDR1 and CDR2: SGHDT, YYEEEE. The CDR3 has 18 amino acids. V was clipped by 0 bases and J by 0 bases, with 16 bases between them. The CDR3 is CASSLGTQGAYSNQPQHF. CDR3 sequence (DNA): TGTGCCAGCAGCTTGGGCACCCAAGGGGCCTATAGCAATCAGCCCCAGCATTTT.

This clone showed up just once. The chain combines TRBV13 with TRBJ1-1; 9 bases fit TRBD1. With V trimmed by 5 bases and J by 5 bases, 12 bases remained unmatched. The CDR3 contains 16 residues. CDR1 and CDR2 (germline): PRHDT, FYEKMQ (reference sequence). In nucleotides, the CDR3 is TGTGCCAGCAGCCCAACATCTGGGACAGGGCATACTGAAGCTTTCTTT. Its translation: CASSPTSGTGHTEAFF.

The chain carries TRBV27 and TRBJ1-2; D is unresolved. The ends were cut back, 8 bases at V and 8 bases at J, with 18 bases in the middle. From germline, CDR1 is MNHEY and CDR2 SMNVEV (reference sequence). This CDR3 has 13 amino acids. DNA for the CDR3: TGTGCCAGCTCTTTGGAGAGGGCGGGGGGCTACACCTTC. Amino acids: CASSLERAGGYTF.

The chain has TRBV3-1 (or the pseudogene TRBV3-2) and TRBJ1-2; D is undetermined. Germline values: CDR1 LGHDT, CDR2 YNNKEL (reference sequence). The CDR3 extends over 13 amino acids. With 2 bases removed from V and 4 bases from J, the gap between germline ends came to 8 bases. CDR3 sequence reads: CASSQSEFYGYTF. DNA for the CDR3: TGTGCCAGCAGCCAATCTGAATTCTATGGCTACACCTTC.

The chain has TRBV7-9 and TRBJ1-4, with D maybe TRBD1 (6 bases). The CDR3 is made up of 14 amino acids. The V gene's germline CDR1 is SEHNR and CDR2 FQNEAQ (reference sequence). V lost 5 bases and J lost 5, with 12 bases in between. This CDR3 reads CASSEGGGNEKLFF. The CDR3, as DNA: TGTGCCAGCAGCGAAGGAGGGGGGAATGAAAAACTGTTTTTT.

The rearrangement joins TRBV4-1 to TRBJ1-2; D gene uncertain. The CDR3 loop spans 12 amino acids. Deletions cut 2 bases from V and 8 bases from J, with 9 bases between. The V gene's germline CDR1 is MGHRA and CDR2 YSYEKL. This CDR3 reads CASSQIGRGYTF. The CDR3 region has the DNA TGCGCCAGCAGCCAAATCGGAAGGGGCTACACCTTC.

For this clone: Germline is not matched at one junction end, which may reflect a read error. CDR3 residues: CASSLEPSGPPSNQPQHF. CDR3 bases: TGTGCCAGCAGCCTAGAACCCTCGGGACCCCCGAGCAATCAGCCCCAGCATTTT. J is TRBJ1-5 and V is TRBV11-3; tentative D call: TRBD1 (5 bases). The germline CDR1 and CDR2 sequences are SGHNT and YENEEA. CDR3 length equals 18 residues. Using reference TRBV11-3 and TRBJ1-5 for the parts outside the CDR3, the full variable domain is EAGVVQSPRYKIIEKKQPVAFWCNPISGHNTLYWYLQNLGQGPELLIRYENEEAVDDSQLPKDRFSAERLKGVDSTLKIQPAELGDSAVYLCASSLEPSGPPSNQPQHFGDGTRLSIL.

V gene TRBV2 combines with J gene TRBJ1-6; D is undetermined. The CDR3 length is 13 residues. Per germline, CDR1 SNHLY and CDR2 FYNNEI. With 11 bases removed from V and 6 bases from J, the gap between germline ends came to 14 bases. The CDR3 DNA sequence: TGTGCCGGCCGGACGGAAATTAATTCACCCCTCCACTTT. Translated, it gives CAGRTEINSPLHF.

J is TRBJ2-7 and V is TRBV19; either TRBD1 or TRBD2 may fit D (5 bases each). Germline CDR1 LNHDA, CDR2 SQIVND (reference sequence). The CDR3 is made up of 15 amino acids. Trimming left V 4 bases short and J 4 bases short, with 17 bases between. CDR3 coding DNA: TGTGCCAGTAGTAGGACCACGGGGCCACTGTACGAGCAGTACTTC. Protein: CASSRTTGPLYEQYF.

The J gene is TRBJ1-5, the V gene TRBV25-1, with D uncertain. The germline V gene has CDR1 MGHDK and CDR2 SYGVNS. The CDR3 has 15 amino acids. The V and J ends lost 4 bases and 0 bases respectively, with 10 bases between them. The CDR3: CASSGREGSNQPQHF. DNA of the CDR3: TGTGCCAGCAGTGGACGGGAGGGTAGCAATCAGCCCCAGCATTTT.

The chain carries TRBV7-9 and TRBJ2-7; D assignment may be TRBD1 or TRBD2 (5 bases each). The V gene lost 5 bases and the J gene lost 0 bases, with 14 bases spanning the gap. CDR3 length: 15 residues. Germline assignment: CDR1 SEHNR and CDR2 FQNEAQ (reference sequence). The CDR3 loop is CASSLRDGASYEQYF. CDR3 nucleotides: TGTGCCAGCAGCCTCCGGGACGGGGCCTCCTACGAGCAGTACTTC.

The V call is TRBV12-3 or TRBV12-4, the J call TRBJ1-2; TRBD1 agrees at 7 bases. Unmatched junction bases numbered 5, after V lost 5 bases and J lost 5 bases. This CDR3 is 13 amino acids long. CDR3 in amino acids: CASSHDREYGYTF. Here the CDR3 DNA reads TGTGCCAGCAGTCACGACAGGGAGTATGGCTACACCTTC.

J is TRBJ2-5 and V is TRBV13, with 11 nucleotides matching TRBD2. The CDR3 length is 17 residues. Germline loops: CDR1 PRHDT, CDR2 FYEKMQ (reference sequence). V was clipped by 4 bases and J by 5 bases; unmatched bases: 12. CDR3 DNA: TGTGCCAGCAGCTCCGTGGGTAGCGGGGGGGCCGTGGAGACCCAGTACTTC. Its translation is CASSSVGSGGAVETQYF.

The chain links TRBV29-1 to TRBJ1-2; D is unclear. Trimming left V 7 bases short and J 4 bases short, with 10 bases between. CDR1 is SQVTM and CDR2 is ANQGSEA in the germline V gene. The CDR3 extends over 11 amino acids. CDR3 nucleotides: TGCAGCGACCGGGCAGGCTATGGCTACACCTTC. Encoded protein: CSDRAGYGYTF.

This rearrangement joins TRBV3-1 (or the pseudogene TRBV3-2) to TRBJ2-1; D ambiguous. CDR3 length: 11 residues. Trimming shortened V by 6 bases and J by 6 bases, and 6 bases separated the two germline ends. The V gene's germline CDR1 is LGHDT and CDR2 YNNKEL (reference sequence). The CDR3 loop reads CASRMFNEQFF. In nucleotides, the CDR3 is TGTGCCAGCAGAATGTTCAATGAGCAGTTCTTC.

The CDR3 region is CASSQDSGGNSPLHF. The CDR3 coding sequence is TGCGCCAGCAGCCAAGATTCAGGGGGGAATTCACCCCTCCACTTT. The chain uses TRBV4-1 and TRBJ1-6; 7 positions agree with TRBD1. The V gene's germline CDR1 is MGHRA and CDR2 YSYEKL. The CDR3 length is 15 residues. V shed 0 bases, J shed 7 bases, and the junction held 3 bases outside the gene matches.

This clone showed up just a few times. The chain couples TRBV27 to TRBJ2-7, with 9 positions matching TRBD2. After removal of 2 bases from V and 2 bases from J, the junction contained 4 bases not matched to a gene. The germline CDR1 and CDR2 sequences are MNHEY and SMNVEV (reference sequence). The length of the CDR3 is 15 residues. This CDR3 is CASSLRRGGPYEQYF. CDR3 DNA sequence: TGTGCCAGCAGTTTAAGGCGGGGGGGACCCTACGAGCAGTACTTC.

The CDR3 loop is CASSLDVSYEQYF. The CDR3, as DNA: TGTGCCAGCAGTCTAGACGTCTCCTACGAGCAGTACTTC. This rearrangement joins TRBV6-5 to TRBJ2-7, with D uncertain. The CDR3 totals 13 residues. Germline V gives CDR1 MNHEY, CDR2 SVGAGI. V lost 5 bases and J lost 0, with 8 bases in between.

The chain joins TRBV9 to TRBJ2-6; D not certain. The CDR3 is made up of 15 amino acids. The V end lost 4 bases, the J end lost 2 bases, and 10 bases lay between the germline ends. The germline V gene encodes CDR1 SGDLS and CDR2 YYNGEE. This chain's CDR3 is CASSRDVPGANVLTF. CDR3 nucleotides: TGTGCCAGCAGCCGCGACGTTCCTGGGGCCAACGTCCTGACTTTC.

The table lists this clone with a count of one. The identical CDR3 is also encoded by other nucleotide sequences in the sample. The CDR3 DNA is TGCGCCAGCAGCCAAGACACTATGAACACTGAAGCTTTCTTT. It translates to CASSQDTMNTEAFF. The chain couples TRBV4-1 to TRBJ1-1; D is uncertain. Germline values: CDR1 MGHRA, CDR2 YSYEKL. CDR3 length: 14 amino acids. Deletions cut 0 bases from V and 0 bases from J, with 5 bases between.

The rearrangement uses TRBV5-1 and TRBJ1-2, with TRBD1 matching 9 bases. CDR3 length: 16 residues. The germline gives CDR1 SGHRS, CDR2 YFSETQ. With V trimmed by 0 bases and J by 7 bases, 10 bases remained unmatched. CDR3: CASSLASDRGHGGYTF. CDR3 DNA: TGCGCCAGCAGCTTGGCCTCGGACAGGGGACATGGTGGCTACACCTTC.